This T cell receptor (beta chain) was observed in a study of shared clonotypes between healthy human individuals. About the research overall: Each donor contributed plates that comprised three CD4 naive, three CD4 memory, two CD8 naive and one CD8 memory.

Germline V gene lookup returns CDR1 SGDLS and CDR2 YYNGEE. The V end was cut by 4 bases, the J end by 11 bases, with 15 bases between. The CDR3 sequence is 12 residues long. Findings of the study overall: Though the depth was large, rarefaction showed that sorted-subset sequencing was incomplete. Sampling was confined to blood; repertoires within tissues likely differ.

Method: immunoSEQ multiplex PCR; TCRdb's copy keeps in-frame clones and lacks some. The sample includes about 1 million clones, more than 60% of them seen just once. Only a few counts were recorded for this clone. Its matching antigen is unknown. This sequence originates from a young man in good health. This chain links TRBV9 with TRBJ1-1; D is uncertain. Sequenced: memory CD4+ T cells sorted from blood. Subset specified: CD45RA-negative fraction. CDR3 nucleotides: TGTGCCAGCAGCCTCGGAGACATTGGGGCTTTCTTT. The encoded protein is CASSLGDIGAFF.